Below, 4 T cell receptor beta chains from the same sample are listed, as sequenced in a study of T-cell memory formation after mild COVID-19. One entry per CDR3 protein results from TCRdb running MiXCR on the 5' RACE reads. The sample contains 150,000 to 200,000 distinct CDR3 sequences, more than 9% of which appear only once. Sequencing was carried out using PBMCs or a T cell subset sorted from them (not recorded which). Receptor source: a man younger than 30 who had mild COVID-19 (a few samples of this study predate the infection). Cell type and time point are not known.

In this sample, this clonotype turned up many times. CDR3: CASRPRWAGDTDTQYF. CDR3 nucleotide sequence: TGTGCCAGCAGACCCCGTTGGGCGGGAGACACAGATACGCAGTATTTT. The rearrangement uses TRBV12-3 or TRBV12-4 and TRBJ2-3; TRBD2 matches at 7 bases. The J segment lost 2 bases and the V segment lost 6 bases, leaving 11 bases of the junction unmatched. The CDR3 length is 16 residues.

The CDR3 DNA reads TGTGCCAGCAGCTTCGGACTCAACTATGGCTACACCTTC. Encoded protein: CASSFGLNYGYTF. The chain employs TRBV7-2 and TRBJ1-2; D remains unclear. Between the trimmed V and J ends, which lost 3 bases and 2 bases, there was a span of 7 bases. This CDR3 is built from 13 residues. CDR1 is SGHTA, CDR2 FQGNSA, per germline.

The table lists this clonotype with a few counts. This chain joins TRBV7-2 and TRBJ2-5; D is possibly TRBD1 or TRBD2 (5 bases each). Trimming left V 7 bases short and J 5 bases short, with 8 bases between. The CDR3 is made up of 11 amino acids. The germline V gene has CDR1 SGHTA and CDR2 FQGNSA. The CDR3 region is CASTEGETQYF. For the CDR3, the DNA is TGTGCCAGCACCGAGGGGGAGACCCAGTACTTC.

The chain joins TRBV28 to TRBJ1-1, with D possibly matching TRBD1 (5 bases). This CDR3 spans 15 amino acids. Trimming removed 7 bases at V and 0 bases at J, with 15 bases between. Germline values: CDR1 MDHEN, CDR2 SYDVKM. Here the CDR3 reads CASTLSGGVNTEAFF. For the CDR3, the DNA is TGTGCCAGCACCCTCTCGGGAGGGGTGAACACTGAAGCTTTCTTT.